The clone carrying this TCR beta chain was observed a single time. Its cognate antigen is unknown. This CDR3 is 16 amino acids long. Germline V lookup: CDR1 SGHTA, CDR2 FQGNSA. The J segment lost 6 bases and the V segment lost 5 bases, leaving 13 bases of the junction unmatched. This entry is derived from a study of chemoradiotherapy in HPV16-positive cancers. Whole-study context: Functional T-cell assays on two HPV16-positive patients' cells defined candidate HPV-specific clones and common TCR motifs. Findings and caveats of the study: Only two HPV16-positive patients supplied the functional HPV-specificity definition.

Repertoires were sampled repeatedly during chemoradiotherapy. Only in-frame clones appear in the TCRdb table, and some are missing; sequencing was by immunoSEQ multiplex PCR. The sample contains about 12,000 clones, around 73% of which appear only once. The gene calls are TRBV7-2 and TRBJ2-3, with 8 positions matching TRBD2. Sample collection was performed from a patient who underwent chemoradiotherapy. The TCR originated in a human donor with HPV-associated anogenital cancer. The CDR3 reads CASSPRWGLVKDTQYF. CDR3 bases: TGTGCCAGCAGCCCCCGTTGGGGACTAGTAAAGGATACGCAGTATTTT.